This TCR beta chain was sequenced during a study of T-cell reconstitution after alpha-beta-depleted transplantation in children. Notes on this clonotype: Its antigen is unidentified.

Overall study results and limits: Several hundred expanded graft clones reportedly were the source of alpha-beta T cells about two months after transplant. Day-60 TCRbeta diversity that was high in some patients was derived from surviving recipient T cells and thymic progenitors. From newly produced T cells came most of the T-cell counts and diversity one year after transplant.

A TCRbeta library incorporating unique molecular identifiers was prepared. TCRdb called the PCR reads again in MiXCR, with one record for every CDR3 protein. The profile shows roughly 400,000 distinct CDR3 sequences, about 45% of them singletons. There are 14 residues in the CDR3. Germline CDR1 reads SGHVS; CDR2 reads FNYEAQ. The V and J ends lost 4 bases and 1 base respectively, with 11 bases between them. The starting material was PBMCs, obtained before TCRalphabeta/CD19-depleted stem cell transplant. The receptor was derived from a girl aged 2-9 years with aplastic anemia, due to receive a stem cell transplant. V usage is TRBV7-6 and J usage is TRBJ2-7, with a possible D match to TRBD2 (6 bases). This CDR3 reads CASSYRLVSYEQYF. The CDR3 coding sequence is TGTGCCAGCAGCTACCGACTAGTGTCCTACGAGCAGTACTTC.